This T cell receptor (beta chain) was documented in a study of blood T cell repertoires in COVID-19. The wider study: The United States, Italy and Spain were the sources of the acute and convalescent COVID-19 samples.

Trimming took off 3 bases at V and 10 bases at J, with 12 bases between the two ends. CDR1 and CDR2 from the germline V gene are SQVTM and ANQGSEA. The CDR3 has 11 amino acids. In the original processing: Reference gene primer amplification yielded estimated nucleated cell counts. This table comes from immunoSEQ multiplex PCR, and its TCRdb copy is limited to in-frame clones, with some not included. That table is the source of V, J and clone size, and D and trimming were worked out from the DNA. The sample contains around 320,000 clones, about 90% of which appear only once. The receptor's source is a man younger than 30 with active or convalescent COVID-19. Material for sequencing was peripheral blood. The chain carries TRBV29-1 and TRBJ1-1; D uncertain. CDR3 DNA sequence: TGCAGCGTTGATCAAGGAGAGGGAGCTTTCTTT. Translating it yields CSVDQGEGAFF.